These 11 T cell receptor beta chains were all obtained from the same sample, sequenced in a study of T cell responses to AZD1222 COVID-19 vaccine. TCRdb's table, derived via immunoSEQ multiplex PCR, lists solely in-frame clones and lacks some. The table lists roughly 150,000 clones, around 93% of them singletons, with around 4% in the top ten. The sequenced sample was peripheral blood, obtained on day 0 of AZD1222 vaccination. These receptors all come from an adult in good health.

The chain has TRBV7-9 and TRBJ1-2; possible D gene TRBD1, 6 bases. V gave up 7 bases and J gave up 2 bases, with 14 bases separating them. CDR3 size: 14 residues. Germline CDR1 is SEHNR and CDR2 is FQNEAQ (reference sequence). The CDR3 DNA sequence: TGTGCCAGCACCCTTGCGGGACACAACTATGGCTACACCTTC. It specifies CASTLAGHNYGYTF.

V and J are TRBV10-2 and TRBJ2-1; the match to TRBD2 covers 7 bases. V was clipped by 3 bases and J by 5 bases; unmatched bases: 7. The CDR3 has 15 amino acids. Germline lookup yields CDR1 WSHSY and CDR2 SAAADI. CDR3 bases: TGCGCCAGCAGTGAAGGTCTAGCGGCAAACAATGAGCAGTTCTTC. Amino acid sequence: CASSEGLAANNEQFF.

The count of this clone is one. The V and J genes are TRBV14 and TRBJ1-4, with D perhaps TRBD1 (6 bases). Trimming shortened V by 4 bases and J by 7 bases, and 16 bases separated the two germline ends. This CDR3 contains 15 residues. In germline, CDR1 is SGHDN, CDR2 FVKESK. The CDR3 DNA follows: TGTGCCAGCAGCCCAAGACAGGCCGCGGGTGAAAAACTGTTTTTT. It codes for CASSPRQAAGEKLFF.

J is TRBJ2-7 and V is TRBV3-1 (or the pseudogene TRBV3-2); 9 bases are shared with TRBD2. Germline V gene lookup returns CDR1 LGHDT and CDR2 YNNKEL (reference sequence). V was clipped by 0 bases and J by 0 bases; unmatched bases: 6. The length of the CDR3 is 17 residues. CDR3 sequence (DNA): TGTGCCAGCAGCCAAGATTCGCGACTAGCGGTCTCCTACGAGCAGTACTTC. This translates into CASSQDSRLAVSYEQYF.

J is TRBJ2-2 and V is TRBV9, with D possibly matching TRBD1 (6 bases). V was trimmed by 2 bases and J by 4 bases, leaving 9 bases between them. From germline, CDR1 is SGDLS and CDR2 YYNGEE. The CDR3 runs 14 residues. The CDR3 reads CASSVRQVTGELFF. The DNA for the CDR3 is TGTGCCAGCAGCGTTCGACAGGTCACCGGGGAGCTGTTTTTT.

This chain connects TRBV5-8 to TRBJ2-3, with D possibly matching TRBD2 (5 bases). The CDR3 length is 15 residues. Germline assignment: CDR1 SGHTS and CDR2 YDEGEE. Trimming shortened V by 2 bases and J by 0 bases, and 10 bases separated the two germline ends. The CDR3 nucleotides are TGTGCCAGCAGCTTACGAAGCGGTAGCACAGATACGCAGTATTTT. Residues: CASSLRSGSTDTQYF.

The chain uses TRBV4-2 and TRBJ2-7; D is perhaps TRBD2 (6 bases). The CDR3 contains 16 residues. Germline assignment: CDR1 LGHNA and CDR2 YNFKEQ. V lost 1 base to trimming and J lost 5 bases, with 18 bases between them. In nucleotides, the CDR3 is TGTGCCAGCAGCCAAGGTGGCGGGACGGTAGCGGACGAGCAGTACTTC. Translating gives CASSQGGGTVADEQYF.

V is TRBV15 and J is TRBJ2-7; a weak D match, TRBD2 (6 bases). The V end was cut by 6 bases, the J end by 0 bases, with 12 bases between. Germline V lookup: CDR1 LNHNV, CDR2 YYDKDF (reference sequence). The CDR3 has 14 amino acids. The CDR3 sequence: CATSFGRSSYEQYF. Written as DNA, the CDR3 is TGTGCCACCAGTTTTGGGAGGAGCTCCTACGAGCAGTACTTC.

The rearrangement joins TRBV6-1 to TRBJ1-4; 7 positions agree with TRBD1. V trimming: 3 bases; J trimming: 10 bases; junction bases outside the gene matches: 11. This CDR3 comprises 15 residues. The V gene's germline CDR1 is MNHNS and CDR2 SASEGT. DNA of the CDR3: TGTGCCAGCAGTGACGGACAGGCCCAACTACGAAAACTGTTTTTT. Encoded protein: CASSDGQAQLRKLFF.

The V gene is TRBV19, the J gene TRBJ2-2, with D hard to call. Trimming removed 0 bases at V and 5 bases at J, with 7 bases between. The CDR3 is 14 amino acids. CDR1 LNHDA and CDR2 SQIVND come from the germline V gene (reference sequence). Here the CDR3 reads CASSIEVRTGELFF. The CDR3, as DNA: TGTGCCAGTAGTATAGAAGTGCGGACCGGGGAGCTGTTTTTT.

The chain is built from TRBV18 and TRBJ2-3, with 9 bases identical to TRBD1. Trimming removed 4 bases from V and 0 bases from J; junction bases left unmatched: 5. CDR1 is KGHSH, CDR2 LQKENI, per germline. This CDR3 has 16 residues. The CDR3 sequence is CASSLLDRGSTDTQYF. DNA of the CDR3: TGTGCCAGCTCACTCCTAGACAGGGGGAGCACAGATACGCAGTATTTT.